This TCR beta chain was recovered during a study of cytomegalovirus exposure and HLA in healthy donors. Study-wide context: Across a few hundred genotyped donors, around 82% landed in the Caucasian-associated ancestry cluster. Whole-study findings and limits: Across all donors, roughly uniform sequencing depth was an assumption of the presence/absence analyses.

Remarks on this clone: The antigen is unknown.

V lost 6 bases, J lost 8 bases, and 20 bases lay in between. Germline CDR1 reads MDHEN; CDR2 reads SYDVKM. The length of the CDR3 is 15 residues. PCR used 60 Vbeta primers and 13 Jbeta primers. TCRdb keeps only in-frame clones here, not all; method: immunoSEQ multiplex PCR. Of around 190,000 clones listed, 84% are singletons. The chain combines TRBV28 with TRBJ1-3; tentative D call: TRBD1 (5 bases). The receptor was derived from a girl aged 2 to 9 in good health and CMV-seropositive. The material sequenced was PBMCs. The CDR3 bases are TGTGCCAGCAGCCGTCTAGAAGGGGCCGTCGACACCATATATTTT. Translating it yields CASSRLEGAVDTIYF.